These T cell receptor beta chains were read from a single sample in a study of T cell clones after liver transplantation. Clones were sequenced by immunoSEQ multiplex PCR, and TCRdb holds only the in-frame ones, with some missing. The sample includes approximately 100,000 clones, 82% of them seen just once. The sample here was CD4+ T cells from blood, taken before liver transplant. The receptors stem from a human donor who received a liver transplant. CDR3s include the opening cysteine and the closing phenylalanine or tryptophan. D genes are given only for firm matches. Size is stated for part of the rows, as once, few or many counts, or as a class when the clone is expanded.

abundance	v_gene	j_gene	d_gene	CDR3nt	CDR3aa
NA	TRBV19	TRBJ2-3	NA	TGTGCCAGTAGTTATACTCTCACAGATACGCAGTATTTT	CASSYTLTDTQYF
NA	TRBV21-1	TRBJ1-2	NA	TGTGCCAGCAGCAAAGCGCTTTCGAACTATGGCTACACCTTC	CASSKALSNYGYTF
NA	TRBV18	TRBJ1-1	TRBD1	TGTGCCAGCTCACCAGGACCCGGGACAGTAATAAACACTGAAGCTTTCTTT	CASSPGPGTVINTEAFF
NA	TRBV19	TRBJ2-3	NA	TGTGCCAGTAGTATAGTAGGCCAGGGTGAGAATACGCAGTATTTT	CASSIVGQGENTQYF
few	TRBV18	TRBJ2-7	TRBD1	TGTGCCAGCTCACCGGGACAGGGGGCGGGTGAGCAGTACTTC	CASSPGQGAGEQYF
NA	TRBV4-2	TRBJ1-5	NA	TGTGCCAGCAGCCCCTCGGACGTTAGCAATCAGCCCCAGCATTTT	CASSPSDVSNQPQHF
NA	TRBV6-1	TRBJ2-7	NA	TGTGCCAGCAGTGACGGGAAACCCTACGAGCAGTACTTC	CASSDGKPYEQYF
NA	TRBV7-2	TRBJ2-1	NA	TGTGCCAGCAGCTTAGCCCGCAAGGAGCAGTTCTTC	CASSLARKEQFF
once	TRBV30	TRBJ2-3	TRBD2	TGTGCCTGGTCGACCGGGACTAGCGGGAGGGCGGAAGATACGCAGTATTTT	CAWSTGTSGRAEDTQYF
once	TRBV5-1	TRBJ2-1	TRBD1	TGCGCCAGCAGCAGCCGGGACAGAAACAATGAGCAGTTCTTC	CASSSRDRNNEQFF
NA	TRBV28	TRBJ1-1	NA	TGTGCCAGCAGTTTTCAGGGGAGCACTGAAGCTTTCTTT	CASSFQGSTEAFF
NA	TRBV5-1	TRBJ2-1	NA	TGCGCCAGCAGCTCGGACAGAGACAATGAGCAGTTCTTC	CASSSDRDNEQFF